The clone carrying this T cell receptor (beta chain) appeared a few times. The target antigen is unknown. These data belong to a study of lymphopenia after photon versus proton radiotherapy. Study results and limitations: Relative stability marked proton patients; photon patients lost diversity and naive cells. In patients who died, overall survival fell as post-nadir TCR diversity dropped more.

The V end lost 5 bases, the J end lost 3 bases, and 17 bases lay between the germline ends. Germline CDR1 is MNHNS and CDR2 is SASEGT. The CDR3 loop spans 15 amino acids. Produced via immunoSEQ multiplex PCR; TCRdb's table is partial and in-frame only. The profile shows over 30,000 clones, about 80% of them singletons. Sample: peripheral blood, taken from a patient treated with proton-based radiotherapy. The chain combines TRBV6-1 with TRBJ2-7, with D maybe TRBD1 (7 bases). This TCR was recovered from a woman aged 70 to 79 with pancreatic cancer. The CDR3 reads CASSSRAGGNYEQYF. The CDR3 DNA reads TGTGCCAGCAGTTCCAGGGCAGGGGGGAACTACGAGCAGTACTTC.